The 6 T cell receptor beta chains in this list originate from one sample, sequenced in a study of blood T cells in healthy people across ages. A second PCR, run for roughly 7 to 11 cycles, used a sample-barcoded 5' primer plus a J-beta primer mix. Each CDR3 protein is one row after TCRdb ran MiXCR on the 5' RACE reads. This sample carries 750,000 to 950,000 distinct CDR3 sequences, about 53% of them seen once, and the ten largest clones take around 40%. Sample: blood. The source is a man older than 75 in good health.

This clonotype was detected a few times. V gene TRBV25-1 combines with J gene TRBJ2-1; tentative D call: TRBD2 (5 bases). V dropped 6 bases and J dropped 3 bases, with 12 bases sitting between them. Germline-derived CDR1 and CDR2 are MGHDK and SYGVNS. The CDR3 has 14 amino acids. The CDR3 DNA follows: TGTGCCAGCAGCACGGGGTCCGTCTACAATGAGCAGTTCTTC. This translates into CASSTGSVYNEQFF.

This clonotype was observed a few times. CDR3 residues: CASSQDISRTAVNQPQHF. In DNA form, the CDR3 reads TGTGCCAGCAGCCAAGATATCTCGCGGACCGCGGTTAATCAGCCCCAGCATTTT. This chain uses TRBV4-2 with TRBJ1-5; D gene unclear. Germline V gene lookup returns CDR1 LGHNA and CDR2 YNFKEQ. V gave up 0 bases and J gave up 4 bases, with 19 bases separating them. There are 18 residues in the CDR3.

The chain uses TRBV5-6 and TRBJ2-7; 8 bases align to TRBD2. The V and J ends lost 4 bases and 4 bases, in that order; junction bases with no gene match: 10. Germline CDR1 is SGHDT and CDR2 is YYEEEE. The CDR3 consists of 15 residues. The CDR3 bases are TGTGCCAGCAGCCCTCGTCCAACTAGCGGATACGAGCAGTACTTC. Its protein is CASSPRPTSGYEQYF.

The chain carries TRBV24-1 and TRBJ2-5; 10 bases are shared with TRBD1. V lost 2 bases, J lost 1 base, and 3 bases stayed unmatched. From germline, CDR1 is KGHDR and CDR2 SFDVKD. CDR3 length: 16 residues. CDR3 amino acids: CATSDYGQGVQETQYF. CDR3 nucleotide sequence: TGTGCCACCAGTGATTACGGACAGGGGGTCCAAGAGACCCAGTACTTC.

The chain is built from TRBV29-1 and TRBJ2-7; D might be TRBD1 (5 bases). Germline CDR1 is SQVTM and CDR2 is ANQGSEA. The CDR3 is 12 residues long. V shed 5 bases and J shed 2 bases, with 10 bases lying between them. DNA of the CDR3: TGCAGCGTTTGGGGCCAAACCTACGAGCAGTACTTC. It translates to CSVWGQTYEQYF.

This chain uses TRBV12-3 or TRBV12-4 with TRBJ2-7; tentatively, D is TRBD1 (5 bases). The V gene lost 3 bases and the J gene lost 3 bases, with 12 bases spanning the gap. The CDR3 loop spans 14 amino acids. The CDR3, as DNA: TGTGCCAGCAGTTTGACCAGGGTAGGCTACGAGCAGTACTTC. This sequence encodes CASSLTRVGYEQYF.